This TCR beta chain was identified in a study of blood T cell repertoires in COVID-19. Libraries were prepared by immunoSEQ multiplex PCR; TCRdb keeps only in-frame clonotypes and omits some of them. Counted here are fewer than 250,000 clones, about four fifths occurring once; the ten biggest clones make up 2% to 3%. V was cut by 3 bases and J by 0 bases, with 12 bases left in between. The germline V gene encodes CDR1 KGHSH and CDR2 LQKENI. The CDR3 sequence is 15 residues long. This sequence joins TRBV18 and TRBJ2-7; D gene ambiguous. Sequencing used peripheral blood. The clonotype originates from a woman between 40 and 55 years old with active or convalescent COVID-19. The CDR3 loop is CASSPMGRDSYEQYF. The CDR3 nucleotides are TGTGCCAGCTCACCGATGGGCAGAGACTCCTACGAGCAGTACTTC.